This is a list of T cell receptor beta chains from one sample in a study of blood T cell repertoires in COVID-19. The table came from immunoSEQ multiplex PCR; TCRdb's copy has only in-frame clones and leaves some out. In the table there are about 260,000 clones, roughly 86% of which are singletons. Sequencing was performed on peripheral blood. These receptors were obtained from a middle-aged man who had recovered from COVID-19. Both conserved end residues are part of each CDR3.

j_gene,v_gene,CDR3aa
TRBJ1-4,TRBV5-4,CASSRDQGDEKLFF
TRBJ1-6,TRBV19,CASSTGQRGNSPLHF
TRBJ2-7,TRBV7-2,CASSLVLFGRAYPYEQYF
TRBJ1-6,TRBV20-1,CSASLGQASNSPLHF
TRBJ2-7,TRBV12-3/TRBV12-4,CASSSVYYEQYF
TRBJ1-1,TRBV27,CASSLYSGIFEAFF
TRBJ1-1,TRBV6-4,CATNLDRFLPMNTEAFF
TRBJ1-2,TRBV14,CASSQDGRGEEYGYTF
TRBJ1-4,TRBV7-9,CASSLLAGGREKLFF
TRBJ2-7,TRBV9,CASSVGPRPGLAGSYEQYF
TRBJ1-5,TRBV19,CASSVTGGNQPQHF
TRBJ2-3,TRBV6-6,CASSYARRGATDTQYF
TRBJ2-1,TRBV7-9,CASSLGGVSYNEQFF
TRBJ1-3,TRBV7-2,CASSLRTGAGNTIYF
TRBJ2-7,TRBV9,CASSPFRGNPSEQYF
TRBJ2-2,TRBV6-6,CASSSTGTGELFF
TRBJ2-3,TRBV20-1,CSASSTVSTDTQYF
TRBJ2-3,TRBV9,CASSDRGADPSTDTQYF
TRBJ2-5,TRBV7-8,CASSPRTGTRAIETQYF
TRBJ2-1,TRBV5-6,CASSLFRAGLDEQFF
TRBJ2-7,TRBV19,CASSIGIRGSSYEQYF
TRBJ2-5,TRBV12-3/TRBV12-4,CASSLAPSVTQYF
TRBJ1-5,TRBV10-3,CAIKTGQGENQPQHF
TRBJ1-1,TRBV4-3,CASSQVSGGTEAFF
TRBJ1-1,TRBV6-5,CASSPRTGWTEAFF
TRBJ1-2,TRBV7-2,CASSLNSRADRYTF
TRBJ1-1,TRBV27,CASLKGLGTEAFF
TRBJ1-2,TRBV28,CASSLSHYGYTF
TRBJ1-4,TRBV6-5,CASSPYREGEKLFF
TRBJ2-7,TRBV6-6,CASSSGGSYEQYF
TRBJ2-4,TRBV27,CASSPRDGGSAQYF
TRBJ1-2,TRBV29-1,CSVEVGGANYGYTF
TRBJ1-3,TRBV6-5,CASSRTGSGNTIYF
TRBJ2-7,TRBV4-3,CASSQGTSGGAGYEQYF
TRBJ2-2,TRBV19,CASTPPGVYTGELFF
TRBJ1-5,TRBV6-5,CASSFGPGQPQHF
TRBJ2-3,TRBV6-5,CASSNSGSFSDTQYF
TRBJ2-1,TRBV18,CASSPWVSLGASSYNEQFF
TRBJ2-5,TRBV6-1,CASSERSGGGETQYF
TRBJ1-2,TRBV5-1,CASSLDPDRNYGYTF
TRBJ1-6,TRBV6-5,CASSRNGNEGSPLHF
TRBJ1-2,TRBV6-6,CASSSWDRTDYGYTF
TRBJ2-2,TRBV7-8,CASSPTEGGGTGELFF
TRBJ2-5,TRBV7-9,CASSPPGETQYF